This paragraph covers one TCR beta chain sequence. Tagging with unique molecular identifiers was applied to individual cDNA molecules. TCRdb recomputed calls from the 5' RACE reads with MiXCR, one row per CDR3 protein. The sample consists of about 77,000 distinct CDR3 sequences, 16% of them appearing once. The data derive from a study of early T cells in non-severe SARS-CoV-2 infection. Source material: whole blood. The receptor was isolated from an adult who was a healthcare worker with PCR-confirmed SARS-CoV-2 infection or an uninfected control (not recorded which).

Here the CDR3 DNA reads TGTGCCAGCAGTTGGCCTCTGGGGAGACGCACAGATACGCAGTATTTT. Its translation is CASSWPLGRRTDTQYF. The V and J genes are TRBV28 and TRBJ2-3; D possibly corresponds to TRBD2 (5 bases). The germline CDR1 and CDR2 sequences are MDHEN and SYDVKM. The CDR3 has 16 amino acids. V was clipped by 4 bases and J by 1 base, with 15 bases between them. Using reference TRBV28 and TRBJ2-3 for the parts outside the CDR3, the full variable domain is DVKVTQSSRYLVKRTGEKVFLECVQDMDHENMFWYRQDPGLGLRLIYFSYDVKMKEKGDIPEGYSVSREKKERFSLILESASTNQTSMYLCASSWPLGRRTDTQYFGPGTRLTVL.